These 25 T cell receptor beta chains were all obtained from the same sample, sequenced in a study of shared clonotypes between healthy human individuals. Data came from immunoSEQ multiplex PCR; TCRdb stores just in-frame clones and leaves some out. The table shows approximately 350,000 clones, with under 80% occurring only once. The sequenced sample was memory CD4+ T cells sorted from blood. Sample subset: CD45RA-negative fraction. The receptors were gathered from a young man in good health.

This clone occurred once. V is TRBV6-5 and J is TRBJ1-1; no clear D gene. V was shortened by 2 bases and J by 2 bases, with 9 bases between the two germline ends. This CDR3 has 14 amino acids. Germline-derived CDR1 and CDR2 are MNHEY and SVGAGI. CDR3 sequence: CASSYRDTNTEAFF. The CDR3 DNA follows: TGTGCCAGCAGTTACCGGGATACCAACACTGAAGCTTTCTTT.

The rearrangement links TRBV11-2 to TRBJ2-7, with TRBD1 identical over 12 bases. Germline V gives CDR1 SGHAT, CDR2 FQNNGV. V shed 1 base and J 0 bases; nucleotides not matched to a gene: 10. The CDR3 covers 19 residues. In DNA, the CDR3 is TGTGCCAGCAGCTTAGGCGGGACAGGGGGCCCTAAAAGCTCCTACGAGCAGTACTTC. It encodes CASSLGGTGGPKSSYEQYF.

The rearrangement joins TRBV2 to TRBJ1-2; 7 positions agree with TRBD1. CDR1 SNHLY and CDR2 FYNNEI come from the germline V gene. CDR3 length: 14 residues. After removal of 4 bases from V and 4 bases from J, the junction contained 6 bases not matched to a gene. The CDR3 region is CASSVTGEGYGYTF. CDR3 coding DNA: TGTGCCAGCAGTGTAACAGGGGAAGGCTATGGCTACACCTTC.

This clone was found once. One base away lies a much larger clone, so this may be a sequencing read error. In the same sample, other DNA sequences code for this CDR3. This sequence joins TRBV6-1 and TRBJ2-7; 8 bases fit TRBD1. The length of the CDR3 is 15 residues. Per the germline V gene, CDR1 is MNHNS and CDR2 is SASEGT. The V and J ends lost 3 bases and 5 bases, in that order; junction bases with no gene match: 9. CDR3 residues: CASSEEGSGGDEQYF. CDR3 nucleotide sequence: TGTGCCAGCAGTGAGGAGGGGTCAGGGGGCGACGAGCAGTACTTC.

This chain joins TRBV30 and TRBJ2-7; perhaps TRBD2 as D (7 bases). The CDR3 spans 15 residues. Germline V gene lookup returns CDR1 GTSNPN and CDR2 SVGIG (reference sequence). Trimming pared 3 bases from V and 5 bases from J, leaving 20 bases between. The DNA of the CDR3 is TGTGCCTGGAGCCAGGGGCGCGGGAGTGGCAACGAGCAGTACTTC. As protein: CAWSQGRGSGNEQYF. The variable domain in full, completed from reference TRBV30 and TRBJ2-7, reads SQTIHQWPATLVQPVGSPLSLECTVEGTSNPNLYWYRQAAGRGLQLLFYSVGIGQISSEVPQNLSASRPQDRQFILSSKKLLLSDSGFYLCAWSQGRGSGNEQYFGPGTRLTVT.

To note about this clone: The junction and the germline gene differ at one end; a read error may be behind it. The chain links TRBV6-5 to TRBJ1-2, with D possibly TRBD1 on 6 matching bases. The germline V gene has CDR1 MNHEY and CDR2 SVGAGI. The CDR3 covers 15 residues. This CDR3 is CASRYHGQPNYGYTF. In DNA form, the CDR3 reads TGTGCCAGCCGTTACCACGGACAGCCCAACTATGGCTACACCTTC.

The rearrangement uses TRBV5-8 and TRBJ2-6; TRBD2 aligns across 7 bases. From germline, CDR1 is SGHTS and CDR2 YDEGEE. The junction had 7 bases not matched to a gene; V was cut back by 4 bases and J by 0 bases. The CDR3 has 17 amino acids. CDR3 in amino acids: CASSLFRGDSGANVLTF. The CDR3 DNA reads TGTGCCAGCAGCCTATTTCGGGGGGACTCTGGGGCCAACGTCCTGACTTTC.

The DNA of the CDR3 is TGTGCCACCAAAGTGTCTCGTGAAGCTTTCTTT. This encodes CATKVSREAFF. The gene calls are TRBV6-5 and TRBJ1-1; D is unclear. V was trimmed by 10 bases and J by 7 bases, leaving 13 bases between them. Germline V gene lookup returns CDR1 MNHEY and CDR2 SVGAGI. This CDR3 region has 11 residues.

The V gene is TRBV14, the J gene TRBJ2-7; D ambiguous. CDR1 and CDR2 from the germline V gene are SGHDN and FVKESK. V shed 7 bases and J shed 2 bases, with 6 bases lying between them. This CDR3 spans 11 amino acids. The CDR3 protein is CASTSTYEQYF. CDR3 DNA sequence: TGTGCCAGCACATCCACCTACGAGCAGTACTTC.

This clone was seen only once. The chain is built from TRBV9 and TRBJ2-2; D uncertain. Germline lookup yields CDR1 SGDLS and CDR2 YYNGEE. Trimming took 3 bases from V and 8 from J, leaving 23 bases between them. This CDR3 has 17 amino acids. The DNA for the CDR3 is TGTGCCAGCAGCGCCGACCCTCTCCATAACCTACCGGGGGAGCTGTTTTTT. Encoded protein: CASSADPLHNLPGELFF.

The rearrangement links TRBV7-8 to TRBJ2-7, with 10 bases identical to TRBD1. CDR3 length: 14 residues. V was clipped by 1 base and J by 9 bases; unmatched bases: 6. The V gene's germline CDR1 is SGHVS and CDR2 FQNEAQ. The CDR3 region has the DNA TGTGCCAGCAGCTTAGAGGACAGGGGGATCGGGCAGTACTTC. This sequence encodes CASSLEDRGIGQYF.

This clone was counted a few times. As DNA, the CDR3 is TGTGCCAGCAGCCGAGGGAGGGGAGGGAAAAATGAGCAGTTCTTC. Translating it yields CASSRGRGGKNEQFF. The J gene is TRBJ2-1, the V gene TRBV9, with 7 nucleotides matching TRBD2. This CDR3 has 15 amino acids. Losses at the gene ends were 4 bases for V and 7 bases for J; bases not matched to a gene: 11. Germline V lookup: CDR1 SGDLS, CDR2 YYNGEE.

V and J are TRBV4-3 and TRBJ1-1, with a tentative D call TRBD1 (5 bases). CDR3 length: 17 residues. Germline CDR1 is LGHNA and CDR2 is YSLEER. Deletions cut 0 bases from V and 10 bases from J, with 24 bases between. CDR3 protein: CASSQESNRWSGSTAFF. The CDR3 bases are TGCGCCAGCAGCCAAGAGTCTAACAGGTGGTCGGGAAGTACAGCTTTCTTT.

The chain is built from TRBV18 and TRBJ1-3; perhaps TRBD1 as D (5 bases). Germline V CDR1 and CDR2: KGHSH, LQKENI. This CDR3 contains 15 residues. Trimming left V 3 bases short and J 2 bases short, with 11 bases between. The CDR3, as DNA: TGTGCCAGCTCACCGGAGGGGCTCACTGGAAACACCATATATTTT. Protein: CASSPEGLTGNTIYF.

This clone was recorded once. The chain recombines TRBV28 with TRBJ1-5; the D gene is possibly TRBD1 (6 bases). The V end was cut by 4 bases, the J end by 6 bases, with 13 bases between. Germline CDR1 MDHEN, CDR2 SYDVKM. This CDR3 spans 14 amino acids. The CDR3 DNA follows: TGTGCCAGCAGTTCAGGCGGGGGCAGTCAGCCCCAGCATTTT. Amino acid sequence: CASSSGGGSQPQHF. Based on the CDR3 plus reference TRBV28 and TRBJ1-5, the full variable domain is DVKVTQSSRYLVKRTGEKVFLECVQDMDHENMFWYRQDPGLGLRLIYFSYDVKMKEKGDIPEGYSVSREKKERFSLILESASTNQTSMYLCASSSGGGSQPQHFGDGTRLSIL.

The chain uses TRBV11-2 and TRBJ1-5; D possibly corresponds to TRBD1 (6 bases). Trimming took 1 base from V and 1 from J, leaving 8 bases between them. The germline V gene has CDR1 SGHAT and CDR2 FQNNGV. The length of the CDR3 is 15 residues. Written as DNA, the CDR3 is TGTGCCAGCAGCTTAGGTGGGACAAGCAATCAGCCCCAGCATTTT. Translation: CASSLGGTSNQPQHF.

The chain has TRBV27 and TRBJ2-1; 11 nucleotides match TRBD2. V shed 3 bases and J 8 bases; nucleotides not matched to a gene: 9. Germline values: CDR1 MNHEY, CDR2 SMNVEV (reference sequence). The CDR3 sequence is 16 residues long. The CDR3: CASSFRSGRADYEQFF. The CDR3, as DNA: TGTGCCAGCAGTTTCCGTAGCGGGAGGGCGGATTATGAGCAGTTCTTC.

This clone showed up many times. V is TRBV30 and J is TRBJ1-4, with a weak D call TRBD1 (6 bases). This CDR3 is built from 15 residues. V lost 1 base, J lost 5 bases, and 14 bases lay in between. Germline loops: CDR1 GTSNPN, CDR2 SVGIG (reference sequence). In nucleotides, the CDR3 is TGTGCCTGGAGTGGGCAGGGTGGACAGAATGAAAAACTGTTTTTT. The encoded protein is CAWSGQGGQNEKLFF.

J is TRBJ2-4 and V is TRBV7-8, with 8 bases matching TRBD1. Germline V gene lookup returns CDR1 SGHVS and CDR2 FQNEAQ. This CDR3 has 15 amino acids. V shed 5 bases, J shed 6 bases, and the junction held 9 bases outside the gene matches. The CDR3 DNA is TGTGCCAGCAGCCTATCGGGACAGGCGTCAAACATTCAGTACTTC. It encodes CASSLSGQASNIQYF.

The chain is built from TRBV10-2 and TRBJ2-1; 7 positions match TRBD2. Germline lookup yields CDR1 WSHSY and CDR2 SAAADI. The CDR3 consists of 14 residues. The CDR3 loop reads CDSLPGGSYNEQFF. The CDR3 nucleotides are TGCGACTCGTTACCGGGGGGCTCCTACAATGAGCAGTTCTTC.

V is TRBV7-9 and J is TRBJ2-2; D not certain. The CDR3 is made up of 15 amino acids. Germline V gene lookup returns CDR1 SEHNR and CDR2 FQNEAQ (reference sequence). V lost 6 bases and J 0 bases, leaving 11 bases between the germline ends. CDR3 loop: CASSPGKANTGELFF. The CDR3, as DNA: TGTGCCAGCAGTCCTGGTAAAGCGAACACCGGGGAGCTGTTTTTT.

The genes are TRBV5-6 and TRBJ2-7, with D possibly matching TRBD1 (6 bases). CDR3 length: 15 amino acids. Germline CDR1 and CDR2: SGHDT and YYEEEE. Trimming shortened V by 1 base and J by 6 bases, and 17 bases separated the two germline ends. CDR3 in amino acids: CASSLRWAGVGEQYF. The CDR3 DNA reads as TGTGCCAGCAGCTTGCGGTGGGCAGGGGTGGGCGAGCAGTACTTC.

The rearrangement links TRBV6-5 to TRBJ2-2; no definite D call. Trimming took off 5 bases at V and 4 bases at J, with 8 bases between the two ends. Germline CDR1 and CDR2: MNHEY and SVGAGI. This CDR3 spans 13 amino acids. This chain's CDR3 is CASSPPTTGELFF. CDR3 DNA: TGTGCCAGCAGTCCACCGACCACCGGGGAGCTGTTTTTT.

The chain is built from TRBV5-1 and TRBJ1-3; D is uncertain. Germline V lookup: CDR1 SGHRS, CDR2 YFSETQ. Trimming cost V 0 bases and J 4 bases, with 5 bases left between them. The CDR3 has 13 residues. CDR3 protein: CASSLAGGNTIYF. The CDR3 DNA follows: TGCGCCAGCAGCTTGGCCGGGGGAAACACCATATATTTT.

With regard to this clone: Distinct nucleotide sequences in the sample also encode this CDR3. DNA for the CDR3: TGTGCCAGCAACAGAGATAGCAATCAGCCCCAGCATTTT. As protein: CASNRDSNQPQHF. The chain carries TRBV2 and TRBJ1-5; D unresolved. Trimming left V 7 bases short and J 0 bases short, with 7 bases between. Germline V gene lookup returns CDR1 SNHLY and CDR2 FYNNEI. The CDR3 sequence is 13 residues long.